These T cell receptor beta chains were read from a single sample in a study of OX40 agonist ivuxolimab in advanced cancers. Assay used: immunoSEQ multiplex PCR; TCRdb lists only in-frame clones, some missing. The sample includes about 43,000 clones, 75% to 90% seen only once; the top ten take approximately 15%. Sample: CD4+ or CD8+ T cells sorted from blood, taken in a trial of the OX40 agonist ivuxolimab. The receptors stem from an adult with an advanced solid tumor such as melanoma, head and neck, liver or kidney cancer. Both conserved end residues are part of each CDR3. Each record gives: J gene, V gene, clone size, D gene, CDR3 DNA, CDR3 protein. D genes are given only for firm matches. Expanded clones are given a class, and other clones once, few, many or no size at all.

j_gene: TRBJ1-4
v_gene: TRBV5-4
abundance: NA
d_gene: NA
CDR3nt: TGTGCCAGCAGCTTGGGGGAGGCCCGGGACTCTAATGAAAAACTGTTTTTT
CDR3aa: CASSLGEARDSNEKLFF

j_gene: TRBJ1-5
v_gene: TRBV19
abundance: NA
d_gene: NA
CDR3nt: TGTGCCAGTAGCATACATAATCAGCCCCAGCATTTT
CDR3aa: CASSIHNQPQHF

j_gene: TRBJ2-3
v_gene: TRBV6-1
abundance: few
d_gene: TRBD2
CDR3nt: TGTGCCAGCTCTGCGACTAGCTCATTCACAGATACGCAGTATTTT
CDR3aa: CASSATSSFTDTQYF

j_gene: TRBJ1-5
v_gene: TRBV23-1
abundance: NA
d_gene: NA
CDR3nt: TGCGCCAGCAGTCAATCGCAGGGCCCTTCTGGCAATCAGCCCCAGCATTTT
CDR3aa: CASSQSQGPSGNQPQHF

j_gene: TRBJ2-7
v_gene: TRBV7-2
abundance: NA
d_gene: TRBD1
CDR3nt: TGTGCCAGCAGCTTTGACAGGGTCTACGAGCAGTACTTC
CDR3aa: CASSFDRVYEQYF

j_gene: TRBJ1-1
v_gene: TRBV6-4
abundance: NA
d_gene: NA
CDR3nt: TGTGCCAGCAGTGACTCGACGGGGGCGTCTGAAGCTTTCTTT
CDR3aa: CASSDSTGASEAFF

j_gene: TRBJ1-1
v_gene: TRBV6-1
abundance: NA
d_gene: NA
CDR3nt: TGTGCCAGCAGTGAAATGGAGGGTCGGAACACTGAAGCTTTCTTT
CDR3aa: CASSEMEGRNTEAFF

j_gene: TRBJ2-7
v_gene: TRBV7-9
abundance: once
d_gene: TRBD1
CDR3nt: TGTGCCAGCAGCTTAAGTTATAGGGTCACAGGGGGCGAGTACGAGCAGTACTTC
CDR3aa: CASSLSYRVTGGEYEQYF

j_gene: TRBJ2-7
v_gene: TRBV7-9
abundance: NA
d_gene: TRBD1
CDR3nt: TGTGCCAGCAGCTTATCGAGGGGGCGAGCCTACGAGCAGTACTTC
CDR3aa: CASSLSRGRAYEQYF

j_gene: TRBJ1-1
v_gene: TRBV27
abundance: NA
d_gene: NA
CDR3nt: TGTGCCAGCAGTTTAGGCAGTGGATACACTGAAGCTTTCTTT
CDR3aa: CASSLGSGYTEAFF

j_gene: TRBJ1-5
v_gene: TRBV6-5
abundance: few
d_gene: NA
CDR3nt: TGTGCCAGCAGTTACTCTCTGACAAGCTTAGGGTGGCCCCAGCATTTT
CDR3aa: CASSYSLTSLGWPQHF

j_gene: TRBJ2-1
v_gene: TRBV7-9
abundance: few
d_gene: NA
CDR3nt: TGTGCCAGCAGCTTAGTTGTCTCCGATGAGCAGTTCTTC
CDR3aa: CASSLVVSDEQFF

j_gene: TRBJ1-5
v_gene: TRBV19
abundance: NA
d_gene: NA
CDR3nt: TGTGCCAGTAGTGGGACGGATAGCAATCAGCCCCAGCATTTT
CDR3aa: CASSGTDSNQPQHF

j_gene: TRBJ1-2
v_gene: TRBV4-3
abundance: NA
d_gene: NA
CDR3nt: TGCGCCAGCAGCCAAGGCCGGCCACCACTCTATGGCTACACCTTC
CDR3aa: CASSQGRPPLYGYTF

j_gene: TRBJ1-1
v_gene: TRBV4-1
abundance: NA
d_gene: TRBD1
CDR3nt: TGCGCCAGCAGACAGGGGTTGGTCGCTGAAGCTTTCTTT
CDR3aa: CASRQGLVAEAFF

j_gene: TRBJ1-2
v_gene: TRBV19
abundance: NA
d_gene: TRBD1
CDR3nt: TGTGCCAGTAGTATCTGGACAGGGGATAACTATGGCTACACCTTC
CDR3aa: CASSIWTGDNYGYTF